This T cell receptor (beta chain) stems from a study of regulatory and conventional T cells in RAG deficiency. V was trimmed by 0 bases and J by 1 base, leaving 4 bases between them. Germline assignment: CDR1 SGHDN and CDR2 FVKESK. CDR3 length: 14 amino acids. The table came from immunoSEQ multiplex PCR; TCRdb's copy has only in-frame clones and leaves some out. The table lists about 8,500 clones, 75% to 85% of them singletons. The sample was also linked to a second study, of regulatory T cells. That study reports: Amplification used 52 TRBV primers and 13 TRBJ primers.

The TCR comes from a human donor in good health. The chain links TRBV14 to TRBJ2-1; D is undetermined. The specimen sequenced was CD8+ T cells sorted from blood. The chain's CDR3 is CASSQDRSYNEQFF. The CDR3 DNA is TGTGCCAGCAGCCAAGATCGGTCCTACAATGAGCAGTTCTTC.